Included here is one T cell receptor (beta chain) sequence, with context. The data are from a study of control samples from healthy donors and cancer patients. Here immunoSEQ multiplex PCR was the method, and the copy in TCRdb shows in-frame clones only, minus some. Here the sample spans around 200,000 clones, about 93% being singletons. The specimen was blood. The receptor comes from a man over 45 in good health.

Here the CDR3 reads CASSRDAGQNSPLHF. CDR3 DNA sequence: TGTGCCAGCTCACGCGACGCGGGACAAAATTCACCCCTCCACTTT. This rearrangement joins TRBV18 to TRBJ1-6; D might be TRBD1 (6 bases). The CDR3 runs 15 residues. Germline values: CDR1 KGHSH, CDR2 LQKENI. V lost 4 bases and J lost 7, with 14 bases in between.